This TCR beta chain appears in the sequencing data of a study of cytomegalovirus exposure and HLA in healthy donors. Findings and limits, study-wide: Some V segments could not be told apart, so they were left out, TRBV6-2 and TRBV6-3 among them.

Primers: 60 Vbeta forward and 13 Jbeta reverse. Profiled with immunoSEQ multiplex PCR; TCRdb holds only in-frame clones, not every one. In the table there are about 130,000 clones, 70% to 85% of which are singletons. In the case of this clone: What it binds is unknown.

Germline trimming cut 5 bases from V and 1 base from J; bases unmatched to any gene: 9. Germline loops: CDR1 SEHNR, CDR2 FQNEAQ (reference sequence). This CDR3 has 16 residues. The chain carries TRBV7-9 and TRBJ2-3; 7 positions match TRBD1. This receptor was identified in a boy between 5 and 17 years old in good health and CMV-seronegative. Sample: PBMCs. The CDR3 loop reads CASSVTGLVGTDTQYF. In nucleotides, the CDR3 is TGTGCCAGCAGCGTGACAGGGCTAGTGGGCACAGATACGCAGTATTTT.